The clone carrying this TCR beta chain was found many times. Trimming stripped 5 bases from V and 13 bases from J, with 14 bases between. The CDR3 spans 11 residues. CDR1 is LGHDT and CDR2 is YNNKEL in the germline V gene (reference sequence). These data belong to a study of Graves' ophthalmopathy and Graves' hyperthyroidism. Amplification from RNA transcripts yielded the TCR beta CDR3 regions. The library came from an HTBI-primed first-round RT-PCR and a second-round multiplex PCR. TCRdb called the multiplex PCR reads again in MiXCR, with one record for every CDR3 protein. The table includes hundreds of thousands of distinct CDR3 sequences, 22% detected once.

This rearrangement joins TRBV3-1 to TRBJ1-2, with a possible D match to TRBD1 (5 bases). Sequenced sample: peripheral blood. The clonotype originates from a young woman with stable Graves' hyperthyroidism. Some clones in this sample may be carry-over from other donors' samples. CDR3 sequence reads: CASSSQGSATF. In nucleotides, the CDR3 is TGTGCCAGCAGCTCGCAGGGATCCGCCACCTTC.